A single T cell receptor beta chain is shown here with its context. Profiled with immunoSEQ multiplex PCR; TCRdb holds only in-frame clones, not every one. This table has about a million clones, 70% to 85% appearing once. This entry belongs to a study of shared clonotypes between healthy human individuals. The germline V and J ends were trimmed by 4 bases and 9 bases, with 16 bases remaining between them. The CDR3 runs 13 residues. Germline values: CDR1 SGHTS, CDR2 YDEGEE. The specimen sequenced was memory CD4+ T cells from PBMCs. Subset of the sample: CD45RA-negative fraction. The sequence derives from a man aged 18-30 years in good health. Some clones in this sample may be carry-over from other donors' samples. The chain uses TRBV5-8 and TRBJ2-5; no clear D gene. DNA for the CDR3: TGTGCCAGCAGCCGCGCCCAAGACCGGCCCCAGTACTTC. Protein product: CASSRAQDRPQYF.